A selection of T cell receptor beta chains follows, all from one sample in a study of T cell responses to AZD1222 COVID-19 vaccine. Only in-frame clones appear in the TCRdb table, and some are missing; sequencing was by immunoSEQ multiplex PCR. The sample consists of tens of thousands of clones, around 80% of them appearing once. The source material was peripheral blood, sampled on day 0 of MenACWY control vaccination. The receptor source for this set is an adult in good health. Each CDR3 is given with its conserved first and last residue. A D gene is named only where the DNA matches it firmly. Not every row has a clone size; where given, it reads once, few, many or a size class.

D	size	V	J	CDR3	DNA
NA	once	TRBV5-1	TRBJ1-2	CASSLDRGSYTF	TGCGCCAGCAGCTTGGATCGGGGGAGCTACACCTTC
NA	NA	TRBV28	TRBJ1-1	CASSLIGAVRMNTEAFF	TGTGCCAGCAGTTTAATTGGGGCGGTAAGAATGAACACTGAAGCTTTCTTT
TRBD2	NA	TRBV2	TRBJ2-3	CASISGGTDTQYF	TGTGCCAGCATCAGCGGGGGGACAGATACGCAGTATTTT
NA	NA	TRBV28	TRBJ1-4	CASTLRPAVGKLFF	TGTGCCAGCACCCTCCGCCCGGCGGTAGGAAAACTGTTTTTT
TRBD1	NA	TRBV7-9	TRBJ1-1	CASIPQGTVNTEAFF	TGTGCCAGCATCCCACAGGGGACGGTGAACACTGAAGCTTTCTTT
NA	NA	TRBV7-2	TRBJ1-1	CASSPRRLNTEAFF	TGTGCCAGCAGCCCAAGGAGGCTTAACACTGAAGCTTTCTTT
NA	few	TRBV19	TRBJ1-3	CASSNPRNSGNTIYF	TGTGCCAGTAGTAACCCCCGGAACTCTGGAAACACCATATATTTT
NA	NA	TRBV11-2	TRBJ2-7	CASSPRPGRAAYEQYF	TGTGCCAGCAGCCCGAGGCCAGGGCGTGCTGCCTACGAGCAGTACTTC
NA	NA	TRBV28	TRBJ2-5	CASSFRRGHETQYF	TGTGCCAGCAGTTTTAGGAGGGGGCACGAGACCCAGTACTTC
TRBD1	NA	TRBV3-1/TRBV3-2	TRBJ1-5	CASSQDRGRNQPQHF	TGTGCCAGCAGCCAAGACAGGGGGCGAAATCAGCCCCAGCATTTT
NA	NA	TRBV29-1	TRBJ1-2	CATDYGYTF	TGCGCGACGGACTATGGCTACACCTTC
NA	NA	TRBV4-1	TRBJ1-4	CASSQGGGVELFF	TGCGCCAGCAGCCAAGGGGGCGGGGTCGAACTGTTTTTT
TRBD2	NA	TRBV29-1	TRBJ2-1	CSAPGLAGNEQFF	TGCAGCGCCCCAGGACTAGCGGGGAATGAGCAGTTCTTC
NA	NA	TRBV18	TRBJ1-5	CASSPLKDQPQHF	TGTGCCAGCTCACCCCTGAAGGATCAGCCCCAGCATTTT
NA	few	TRBV21-1	TRBJ1-5	CASSRRQGETYGLTQPQHF	TGTGCCAGCAGCAGGAGACAGGGGGAAACGTACGGGTTAACACAGCCCCAGCATTTT
NA	NA	TRBV14	TRBJ1-1	CASSQDLGGLTEAFF	TGTGCCAGCAGCCAAGATCTGGGGGGGCTGACTGAAGCTTTCTTT
NA	NA	TRBV10-3	TRBJ1-1	CAISLQGNTEAFF	TGTGCCATCAGCCTACAGGGGAACACTGAAGCTTTCTTT
TRBD1	NA	TRBV2	TRBJ2-5	CASRRTGAQETQYF	TGTGCCAGCAGGCGGACAGGGGCCCAAGAGACCCAGTACTTC
TRBD1	NA	TRBV28	TRBJ1-2	CATLPGQLGYTF	TGTGCCACCCTGCCGGGACAGCTCGGCTACACCTTC
NA	NA	TRBV28	TRBJ1-3	CASSLIKSSGNTIYF	TGTGCCAGCAGCTTAATAAAAAGCTCTGGAAACACCATATATTTT
TRBD2	NA	TRBV6-4	TRBJ2-1	CASSDISGTYNEQFF	TGTGCCAGCAGTGACATTAGCGGGACCTACAATGAGCAGTTCTTC
NA	once	TRBV30	TRBJ1-1	CAWSVDIFAEAFF	TGTGCCTGGAGTGTTGACATATTCGCTGAAGCTTTCTTT
NA	NA	TRBV28	TRBJ2-3	CALGGGFTDTQYF	TGTGCCCTCGGTGGGGGTTTCACAGATACGCAGTATTTT
NA	NA	TRBV6-5	TRBJ2-1	CASRKDKQGREQFF	TGTGCCAGCAGAAAAGATAAACAGGGTCGTGAGCAGTTCTTC
NA	NA	TRBV2	TRBJ1-5	CASTKEGVGQPQHF	TGTGCCAGCACTAAGGAGGGGGTTGGTCAGCCCCAGCATTTT
NA	NA	TRBV3-1/TRBV3-2	TRBJ2-1	CASSRGSGGQGNSGTRGNEQFF	TGTGCCAGCAGCCGGGGCTCGGGGGGACAGGGTAATTCCGGGACTAGGGGCAATGAGCAGTTCTTC
TRBD1	NA	TRBV19	TRBJ2-4	CASTPTGGQDIQYF	TGTGCCAGTACCCCGACAGGGGGCCAGGACATTCAGTACTTC
NA	NA	TRBV27	TRBJ1-1	CASSLAGLLNTEAFF	TGTGCCAGCAGTTTGGCCGGGCTCCTGAACACTGAAGCTTTCTTT
NA	NA	TRBV5-6	TRBJ1-5	CASSRRGFSNQPQHF	TGTGCCAGCAGCCGGCGGGGTTTTAGCAATCAGCCCCAGCATTTT
TRBD1	NA	TRBV9	TRBJ1-1	CASSRSTGAPEAFF	TGTGCCAGCAGCCGGTCGACAGGGGCCCCTGAAGCTTTCTTT
NA	NA	TRBV7-9	TRBJ1-4	CASSFVSRGATNEKLFF	TGTGCCAGCAGCTTCGTCAGTCGGGGGGCAACTAATGAAAAACTGTTTTTT
NA	NA	TRBV30	TRBJ2-2	CAWIPPWALNTGELFF	TGTGCCTGGATCCCCCCGTGGGCGTTGAACACCGGGGAGCTGTTTTTT
NA	NA	TRBV19	TRBJ1-5	CASSIGPGGGRSNQPQHF	TGTGCCAGTAGTATAGGCCCTGGCGGGGGGCGAAGCAATCAGCCCCAGCATTTT
TRBD2	NA	TRBV25-1	TRBJ2-5	CASRRAGGPEETQYF	TGTGCCAGCAGGAGAGCGGGAGGGCCCGAAGAGACCCAGTACTTC
TRBD1	once	TRBV18	TRBJ1-1	CAAAGQINTEAFF	TGTGCCGCGGCGGGACAGATAAACACTGAAGCTTTCTTT
NA	NA	TRBV9	TRBJ1-1	CASSGSNTEAFF	TGTGCCAGCAGCGGATCGAACACTGAAGCTTTCTTT
NA	few	TRBV9	TRBJ2-7	CASSVGPTEYEQYF	TGTGCCAGCAGCGTAGGGCCGACGGAATACGAGCAGTACTTC
NA	NA	TRBV6-5	TRBJ1-2	CATLYSGSNYGYTF	TGTGCCACCCTCTACTCGGGCAGTAACTATGGCTACACCTTC
NA	NA	TRBV24-1	TRBJ1-1	CATSGAGPANTEAFF	TGTGCCACCAGTGGGGCCGGGCCAGCGAACACTGAAGCTTTCTTT
NA	NA	TRBV27	TRBJ1-2	CASSKGNYGYTF	TGTGCCAGCAGTAAGGGAAACTATGGCTACACCTTC
NA	NA	TRBV11-1	TRBJ2-1	CASSPGTNTYNEQFF	TGTGCCAGCAGCCCCGGGACAAACACCTACAATGAGCAGTTCTTC
NA	NA	TRBV9	TRBJ1-1	CASSRSASTEAFF	TGTGCCAGCAGTCGCTCGGCATCCACTGAAGCTTTCTTT
NA	NA	TRBV2	TRBJ2-6	CASSEASGVLGANVLTF	TGTGCCAGCAGTGAAGCCTCAGGGGTACTTGGGGCCAACGTCCTGACTTTC
NA	NA	TRBV2	TRBJ2-5	CASSESLGRSGVKQETQYF	TGTGCCAGCAGTGAGTCCTTGGGGAGGAGTGGGGTTAAACAAGAGACCCAGTACTTC
TRBD1	NA	TRBV6-5	TRBJ1-1	CASSYLPTGIGEAFF	TGTGCCAGCAGTTACCTCCCGACAGGGATTGGTGAAGCTTTCTTT
NA	NA	TRBV2	TRBJ2-3	CASSDSARTDTQYF	TGTGCCAGCAGTGACTCGGCGCGTACAGATACGCAGTATTTT
TRBD1	NA	TRBV6-1	TRBJ1-5	CASSEETGGNQPQHF	TGTGCCAGCAGTGAAGAGACAGGGGGCAATCAGCCCCAGCATTTT
TRBD1	NA	TRBV6-1	TRBJ1-5	CASSERQGGARSNQPQHF	TGTGCCAGCAGTGAGCGACAGGGGGGCGCGCGTAGCAATCAGCCCCAGCATTTT
TRBD1	NA	TRBV28	TRBJ1-2	CASRKPSQGAGYGYTF	TGTGCCAGCAGAAAGCCCTCACAGGGGGCGGGCTATGGCTACACCTTC
NA	NA	TRBV7-8	TRBJ2-1	CASSTDISSYNEQFF	TGTGCCAGCAGCACCGACATAAGCTCCTACAATGAGCAGTTCTTC
TRBD2	NA	TRBV7-9	TRBJ2-2	CASSPTGGATAGELFF	TGTGCCAGCAGCCCCACGGGGGGGGCAACAGCCGGGGAGCTGTTTTTT
TRBD1	NA	TRBV5-6	TRBJ1-1	CASSQPTGSYTEAFF	TGTGCCAGCAGCCAACCGACAGGGTCTTACACTGAAGCTTTCTTT
TRBD2	NA	TRBV9	TRBJ2-1	CASSVGTSGYNEQFF	TGTGCCAGCAGCGTAGGGACTAGCGGCTACAATGAGCAGTTCTTC
NA	NA	TRBV30	TRBJ2-3	CAWSRRDTQYF	TGTGCCTGGAGTAGACGTGATACGCAGTATTTT